A single sample is the source of the 23 T cell receptor beta chains below, sequenced in a study of blood T cell repertoires in COVID-19. Generated by immunoSEQ multiplex PCR, the TCRdb table keeps only in-frame clones and is missing some. The profile covers about 360,000 clones, with more than 70% appearing a single time and approximately 3.1% taken by the ten largest. The sample was peripheral blood. The receptors here all came from a man younger than 45 with active or convalescent COVID-19.

Ten or more counts support this clone. This sequence joins TRBV30 and TRBJ1-1; unclear D gene. This CDR3 spans 12 amino acids. Trimming left V 5 bases short and J 3 bases short, with 10 bases between. Germline lookup yields CDR1 GTSNPN and CDR2 SVGIG (reference sequence). The CDR3 DNA is TGTGCCTGGGGTGAAAGCTACACTGAAGCTTTCTTT. Its translation is CAWGESYTEAFF.

The rearrangement links TRBV30 to TRBJ1-4; 10 nucleotides agree with TRBD1. The V gene end was trimmed by 1 base and the J gene end by 10 bases; junction bases not matched to a gene: 12. The CDR3 sequence is 16 residues long. Germline V gene lookup returns CDR1 GTSNPN and CDR2 SVGIG (reference sequence). The DNA for the CDR3 is TGTGCCTGGAGTGCGGACGCCGGGACAGGGGTCGGAAAACTGTTTTTT. Amino acid sequence: CAWSADAGTGVGKLFF.

This chain uses TRBV19 with TRBJ2-5; tentatively, D is TRBD2 (6 bases). CDR1 and CDR2 (germline): LNHDA, SQIVND (reference sequence). The CDR3 runs to 16 residues. The V gene lost 3 bases and the J gene lost 2 bases, with 16 bases spanning the gap. CDR3 loop: CASSIHATRGQETQYF. The CDR3 nucleotides are TGTGCCAGTAGTATCCACGCGACTAGAGGGCAAGAGACCCAGTACTTC.

This chain uses TRBV25-1 with TRBJ2-1; 7 nucleotides line up with TRBD1. The trim removed 7 bases at V and 5 bases at J, leaving 5 bases unmatched. Germline assignment: CDR1 MGHDK and CDR2 SYGVNS. The CDR3 sequence is 13 residues long. The CDR3 loop is CASIEGADNEQFF. CDR3 DNA: TGTGCCAGCATAGAGGGGGCGGACAATGAGCAGTTCTTC.

This clone was seen more than once but under ten times. The chain recombines TRBV7-9 with TRBJ1-2; D is uncertain. Trimming cost V 6 bases and J 3 bases, with 11 bases left between them. Germline CDR1 and CDR2: SEHNR and FQNEAQ (reference sequence). The CDR3 extends over 13 amino acids. The CDR3 coding sequence is TGTGCCAGCAGTAATGACGGAGACTATGGCTACACCTTC. Its translation: CASSNDGDYGYTF.

This chain uses TRBV7-9 with TRBJ2-3, with 7 bases that match TRBD2. J lost 2 bases, V lost 1 base, and 6 bases had no gene match. There are 16 residues in the CDR3. CDR1 and CDR2 (germline): SEHNR, FQNEAQ (reference sequence). CDR3 region: CASSLVAGVDTDTQYF. CDR3 nucleotide sequence: TGTGCCAGCAGCTTAGTTGCGGGAGTGGACACAGATACGCAGTATTTT.

This clone has more than one count but fewer than ten. Additional DNA sequences in this sample encode the identical CDR3. The chain combines TRBV9 with TRBJ2-2, with unresolved D. With 4 bases removed from V and 3 bases from J, the gap between germline ends came to 4 bases. CDR1 SGDLS and CDR2 YYNGEE come from the germline V gene. This CDR3 has 12 residues. The CDR3: CASSPYTGELFF. Written as DNA, the CDR3 is TGTGCCAGCAGCCCCTACACCGGGGAGCTGTTTTTT.

This sequence joins TRBV6-2 or TRBV6-3 and TRBJ1-4; D possibly corresponds to TRBD1 (5 bases). The V gene's germline CDR1 is MNHEY and CDR2 SVGEGT. V lost 1 base to trimming and J lost 1 base, with 7 bases between them. The CDR3 runs to 15 residues. CDR3 sequence: CASSYFGGTNEKLFF. Written as DNA, the CDR3 is TGTGCCAGCAGTTACTTCGGGGGAACTAATGAAAAACTGTTTTTT.

V gene TRBV5-1 combines with J gene TRBJ2-3; 12 nucleotides line up with TRBD2. CDR1 and CDR2 from the germline V gene are SGHRS and YFSETQ. The V gene end was trimmed by 4 bases and the J gene end by 1 base; junction bases not matched to a gene: 4. The CDR3 runs to 16 residues. The DNA of the CDR3 is TGCGCCAGCAGCCCCCGACTAGCGGGGGGCACAGATACGCAGTATTTT. Translation gives CASSPRLAGGTDTQYF.

The V gene is TRBV25-1, the J gene TRBJ1-5; possible D gene TRBD1, 5 bases. The CDR3 covers 15 residues. Germline CDR1 and CDR2: MGHDK and SYGVNS. V was trimmed by 10 bases and J by 0 bases, leaving 16 bases between them. CDR3 nucleotides: TGTGCCACCCTAATACTGGACATTAGCAATCAGCCCCAGCATTTT. This encodes CATLILDISNQPQHF.

V gene TRBV5-4 combines with J gene TRBJ1-4, with TRBD1 matching over 7 bases. This CDR3 contains 16 residues. After removal of 3 bases from V and 1 base from J, the junction contained 6 bases not matched to a gene. Germline V gene data show CDR1 as SGHNT and CDR2 as YYREEE (reference sequence). The DNA of the CDR3 is TGTGCCAGCAGCTCACGACAGGGAAGAACTAATGAAAAACTGTTTTTT. It specifies CASSSRQGRTNEKLFF. The full variable domain, in which reference TRBV5-4 and TRBJ1-4 provide the parts outside the CDR3, is ETGVTQSPTHLIKTRGQQVTLRCSSQSGHNTVSWYQQALGQGPQFIFQYYREEENGRGNFPPRFSGLQFPNYSSELNVNALELDDSALYLCASSSRQGRTNEKLFFGSGTQLSVL.

The CDR3 DNA reads TGTGCCAGCAGCGTATGGGGGGGCCGGGGCACAGATACGCAGTATTTT. Its protein product is CASSVWGGRGTDTQYF. The chain couples TRBV9 to TRBJ2-3; a weak D match, TRBD2 (7 bases). V lost 1 base, J lost 1 base, and 13 bases lay in between. The CDR3 length is 16 residues. CDR1 and CDR2 (germline): SGDLS, YYNGEE.

The V gene is TRBV7-9, the J gene TRBJ1-1, with D unclear. The CDR3 consists of 12 residues. Trimming pared 1 base from V and 8 bases from J, leaving 8 bases between. Looked up from germline, CDR1 is SEHNR and CDR2 is FQNEAQ (reference sequence). The CDR3 region has the DNA TGTGCCAGCAGCTTAGTGAGTGCCGAAGCTTTCTTT. Protein product: CASSLVSAEAFF.

The V gene is TRBV3-1 (or the pseudogene TRBV3-2), the J gene TRBJ2-1, with D perhaps TRBD2 (5 bases). V lost 4 bases, J lost 4 bases, and 20 bases lay in between. The germline CDR1 and CDR2 sequences are LGHDT and YNNKEL (reference sequence). CDR3 length: 17 residues. The CDR3 sequence is CASSRALLRLQYNEQFF. The CDR3, as DNA: TGTGCCAGCAGCCGAGCCCTACTGCGACTACAATACAATGAGCAGTTCTTC.

This rearrangement joins TRBV28 to TRBJ1-1; D not resolved. CDR1 and CDR2 (germline): MDHEN, SYDVKM. The CDR3 consists of 19 residues. The ends were cut back, 4 bases at V and 1 base at J, with 25 bases in the middle. CDR3 loop: CASSSPSFLGESRNTEAFF. The CDR3 DNA reads as TGTGCCAGCAGTTCACCTTCCTTTCTTGGGGAGTCCAGGAACACTGAAGCTTTCTTT.

The chain is built from TRBV15 and TRBJ2-1; TRBD2 matches at 9 bases. From germline, CDR1 is LNHNV and CDR2 YYDKDF (reference sequence). The trim removed 0 bases at V and 5 bases at J, leaving 8 bases unmatched. The CDR3 runs 17 residues. The chain's CDR3 is CATSREFVSGSNNEQFF. Written as DNA, the CDR3 is TGTGCCACCAGCAGAGAATTCGTTAGCGGGAGTAACAATGAGCAGTTCTTC.

V and J are TRBV29-1 and TRBJ2-3; no reliable D call. The CDR3 contains 13 residues. From germline, CDR1 is SQVTM and CDR2 ANQGSEA. Trimming took off 6 bases at V and 0 bases at J, with 10 bases between the two ends. As DNA, the CDR3 is TGCAGCGTGCGGTTTGCTAGCACAGATACGCAGTATTTT. Amino acids: CSVRFASTDTQYF.

This rearrangement joins TRBV9 to TRBJ2-1; 7 bases map to TRBD2. Germline V gene data show CDR1 as SGDLS and CDR2 as YYNGEE. V lost 3 bases, J lost 8 bases, and 2 bases stayed unmatched. The CDR3 loop spans 12 amino acids. The CDR3 here is CASSASGYEQFF. The CDR3 DNA is TGTGCCAGCAGCGCTAGCGGTTATGAGCAGTTCTTC.

The chain links TRBV5-1 to TRBJ1-1; 7 nucleotides match TRBD1. The CDR3 loop spans 14 amino acids. CDR1 SGHRS and CDR2 YFSETQ come from the germline V gene. Trimming took 4 bases from V and 1 from J; bases not matched to a gene: 4. The CDR3 DNA follows: TGCGCCAGCAGCCCCGGGACAGCGAACACTGAAGCTTTCTTT. It specifies CASSPGTANTEAFF.

The chain combines TRBV9 with TRBJ2-1; 16 bases are shared with TRBD2. The V and J ends lost 3 bases and 10 bases, in that order; junction bases with no gene match: 10. Germline V gives CDR1 SGDLS, CDR2 YYNGEE. CDR3 size: 17 residues. The CDR3 reads CASSGSVGLAGGREQFF. The CDR3 DNA reads as TGTGCCAGCAGCGGGAGCGTGGGACTAGCGGGGGGGCGAGAGCAGTTCTTC.

DNA of the CDR3: TGTGCCAGTAGTACGGGACAGGGCGGTTCACCCCTCCACTTT. Its protein is CASSTGQGGSPLHF. The V gene is TRBV19, the J gene TRBJ1-6; 9 nucleotides match TRBD1. Per germline, CDR1 LNHDA and CDR2 SQIVND (reference sequence). The junction had 4 bases not matched to a gene; V was cut back by 4 bases and J by 9 bases. The CDR3 has 14 amino acids.

The rearrangement links TRBV11-2 to TRBJ2-2; a possible D gene is TRBD2 (6 bases). The CDR3 consists of 14 residues. CDR1 is SGHAT, CDR2 FQNNGV, per germline. V lost 5 bases and J lost 7, with 14 bases in between. The CDR3 nucleotides are TGTGCCAGCAGCGGGGGAGGATGGGGCGGGGAGCTGTTTTTT. Residues: CASSGGGWGGELFF. The variable domain in full, with the rest retrieved from reference TRBV11-2 and TRBJ2-2, is EAGVAQSPRYKIIEKRQSVAFWCNPISGHATLYWYQQILGQGPKLLIQFQNNGVVDDSQLPKDRFSAERLKGVDSTLKIQPAKLEDSAVYLCASSGGGWGGELFFGEGSRLTVL.

This chain joins TRBV7-2 and TRBJ2-5; D perhaps matches TRBD1 (5 bases). V was cut by 4 bases and J by 4 bases, with 10 bases left in between. Germline-derived CDR1 and CDR2 are SGHTA and FQGNSA. The CDR3 has 13 residues. CDR3 protein: CASSYSGRETQYF. DNA of the CDR3: TGTGCCAGCAGCTATTCAGGGCGAGAGACCCAGTACTTC.